Detailed here is one TCR beta chain. Its antigen is as yet unknown. The entry originates in a study of identical twins. TCRdb redid the calling of the 5' RACE reads with MiXCR, one entry per CDR3 protein. The sample has around 500,000 distinct CDR3 sequences, approximately 15% seen once; the top ten hold about 0.54%. Study-level results: Insertions ran lower in abundant cord blood beta clonotypes, though not in memory repertoires. In beta out-of-frame sequences, the excess sharing between twins was weaker.

In addition, the sample was reused for a study of yellow fever vaccine responses in identical twins.

Sequencing was done on a sample of CD4+ T cells sorted from blood. This TCR derives from a woman aged 18-35 years in good health.

The CDR3 sequence: CSARDPREQETQYF. In DNA, the CDR3 is TGCAGTGCTAGAGATCCGCGGGAGCAAGAGACCCAGTACTTC. The chain uses TRBV20-1 and TRBJ2-5, with TRBD2 matching over 7 bases. This CDR3 region has 14 residues. The trim removed 0 bases at V and 2 bases at J, leaving 3 bases unmatched. Germline V gives CDR1 DFQATT, CDR2 SNEGSKA (reference sequence).